These T cell receptor beta chains were read from a single sample in a study of T cell clones after liver transplantation. The protocol was immunoSEQ multiplex PCR, while the TCRdb copy is restricted to in-frame clones and leaves out a portion. Of some 59,000 clones in the sample, over 55% are singletons; the top ten hold about 15%. Sample: CD4+ T cells from blood, taken before liver transplant. These TCRs come from a human donor who received a liver transplant. Each CDR3 is given with its conserved first and last residue. Each record gives: D gene, V gene, J gene, clone size, CDR3 DNA, CDR3 protein. A D gene is named only where the DNA matches it firmly. Where a row states a size, it is once, few, many or the class of an expanded clone; other rows omit it.

>NA|TRBV18|TRBJ1-3|NA
TGTGCCAGTTCTGAGGTCTCTGGAAACACCATATATTTT
CASSEVSGNTIYF
>NA|TRBV6-5|TRBJ2-5|NA
TGTGCCAGCAGTTACTCGACCGGGGGACAGACCCAGTACTTC
CASSYSTGGQTQYF
>NA|TRBV2|TRBJ1-6|few
TGTGCCAGCAGTCGTGGGCAGAAAGATTCACCCCTCCACTTT
CASSRGQKDSPLHF
>NA|TRBV7-2|TRBJ2-1|few
TGTGCCAGCAGCCCGCGGCTAGCAAATGAGCAGTTCTTC
CASSPRLANEQFF
>NA|TRBV10-3|TRBJ1-1|few
TGTGCCATCAGGGAGGGATCCCTAGTGACTGAAGCTTTCTTT
CAIREGSLVTEAFF
>TRBD1|TRBV9|TRBJ1-2|NA
TGTGCCAGCAGTTACGGACAGGGGGGATATGGCTACACCTTC
CASSYGQGGYGYTF
>TRBD2|TRBV7-7|TRBJ2-2|NA
TGTGCTAGCAGCCAGGGACTAGCGGGACACACCGGGGAGCTGTTTTTT
CASSQGLAGHTGELFF
>NA|TRBV29-1|TRBJ2-7|NA
TGCAGCGTTGTTAAGGAGGGGAGGGAGCAGTACTTC
CSVVKEGREQYF
>NA|TRBV5-4|TRBJ1-3|NA
TGTGCCAGCAGCTTGGGTCCCGGGACTGGAAACACCATATATTTT
CASSLGPGTGNTIYF
>NA|TRBV28|TRBJ2-7|many
TGTGCCAGCAGTGCGCCCGGGGGAACCTACGAGCAGTACTTC
CASSAPGGTYEQYF